The source of this TCR beta chain is a study of Ad26.COV2.S vaccination and SARS-CoV-2 variants. Here immunoSEQ multiplex PCR was the method, and the copy in TCRdb shows in-frame clones only, minus some. The table has about 350,000 clones, roughly 90% seen once; the top ten hold roughly 5%. Described treatment: about 20 received Ad26.COV2.S at low or high dose, single or two shots; about 5 received placebo; per-sample allocation not given. Samples were taken on day 63 after the first vaccine or placebo injection. Germline loops: CDR1 LNHDA, CDR2 SQIVND (reference sequence). The CDR3 consists of 14 residues. The J segment lost 9 bases and the V segment lost 5 bases, leaving 7 bases of the junction unmatched.

This chain links TRBV19 with TRBJ2-1, with TRBD1 matching 10 bases. Sequenced material: peripheral blood, taken in a trial of Ad26.COV2.S vaccine versus placebo. This clonotype originated in a person aged 18-65 years who received the Ad26.COV2.S COVID-19 vaccine or a placebo. CDR3 sequence: CASSPPDRGPEQFF. CDR3 DNA: TGTGCCAGTAGTCCCCCCGACAGGGGGCCTGAGCAGTTCTTC.